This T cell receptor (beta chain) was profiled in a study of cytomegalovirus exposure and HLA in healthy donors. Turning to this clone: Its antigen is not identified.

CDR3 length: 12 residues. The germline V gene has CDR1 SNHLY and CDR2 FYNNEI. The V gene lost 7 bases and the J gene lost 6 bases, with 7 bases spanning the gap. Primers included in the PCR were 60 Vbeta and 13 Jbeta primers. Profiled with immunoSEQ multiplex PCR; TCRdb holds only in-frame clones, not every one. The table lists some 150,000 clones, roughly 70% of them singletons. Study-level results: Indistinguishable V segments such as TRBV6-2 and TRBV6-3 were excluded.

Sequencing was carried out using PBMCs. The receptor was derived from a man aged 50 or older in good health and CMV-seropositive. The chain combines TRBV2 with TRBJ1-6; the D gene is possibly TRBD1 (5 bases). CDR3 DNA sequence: TGTGCCAGCAAACAGGTTAATTCACCCCTCCACTTT. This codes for CASKQVNSPLHF.